These T cell receptor beta chains were read from a single sample in a study of shared clonotypes between healthy human individuals. Some clones are missing from TCRdb's copy, which holds only in-frame ones; the method was immunoSEQ multiplex PCR. The sample has a few hundred thousand clones, around 79% seen once. The sample consisted of memory CD4+ T cells sorted from blood. All receptors derive from a man younger than 40 in good health. CDR3s include the opening cysteine and the closing phenylalanine or tryptophan. D genes are given only for firm matches. Clone size is given for some rows only: seen once, a few or many times, or a class if the clone is expanded.

J gene | D gene | clone size | V gene | CDR3 DNA | CDR3 protein
TRBJ2-1 | NA | NA | TRBV7-2 | TGTGCCAGCAGCTTACGGGGGAGCCTCTCGAATGAGCAGTTCTTC | CASSLRGSLSNEQFF
TRBJ2-5 | TRBD2 | NA | TRBV9 | TGTGCCAGCAGCGTCTTACTAGCGGGAGGAATCGAGACCCAGTACTTC | CASSVLLAGGIETQYF
TRBJ1-5 | NA | NA | TRBV19 | TGTGCCAGTAGTGGTCGGGGAGGCCGGCAGGGAACCCAGCATTTT | CASSGRGGRQGTQHF
TRBJ1-1 | TRBD1 | NA | TRBV7-7 | TGTGCTAGCAGTTTAGACAGGGGGGCTGAAGCTTTCTTT | CASSLDRGAEAFF
TRBJ2-7 | TRBD1 | NA | TRBV28 | TGTGCCAGCAGTTCACAGGGGGCTGGCTACGAGCAGTACTTC | CASSSQGAGYEQYF
TRBJ2-2 | NA | NA | TRBV6-6 | TGTGCCAGCAGCCGGACCTCCACCGGGGAGCTGTTTTTT | CASSRTSTGELFF
TRBJ2-5 | TRBD2 | NA | TRBV28 | TGTGCCAGCAGTGAACTAGCGGGAGGTGGGGAGACCCAGTACTTC | CASSELAGGGETQYF
TRBJ2-5 | NA | NA | TRBV28 | TGCCCAGTTTGGGGGACGGGAGAGACCCAGTACTTC | CPVWGTGETQYF
TRBJ1-4 | NA | NA | TRBV18 | TGTGCCAGCTCACCAACGCAGGGGAGGGAAAAACTGTTTTTT | CASSPTQGREKLFF
TRBJ1-5 | NA | many | TRBV15 | TGTGCCACCAGCAGAGAACAGAACCGGCCCCAGCATTTT | CATSREQNRPQHF
TRBJ2-5 | TRBD1 | NA | TRBV15 | TGTGCCACCAGCAGCCCCCCGGACAGGGCGTACCAAGAGACCCAGTACTTC | CATSSPPDRAYQETQYF
TRBJ1-5 | TRBD1 | NA | TRBV5-4 | TGTGCCAGCAGCTCTACAGGGGTCGATAGCAATCAGCCCCAGCATTTT | CASSSTGVDSNQPQHF
TRBJ2-3 | NA | NA | TRBV2 | TGTGCCAGCAGTGTGGGTGGGACCCCCGGGATGGAGCAGTATTTT | CASSVGGTPGMEQYF
TRBJ2-7 | TRBD2 | NA | TRBV27 | TGTGCCAGCAGTACCCTTTTGAGCGGGAGCTCCTACGAGCAGTACTTC | CASSTLLSGSSYEQYF
TRBJ2-1 | NA | NA | TRBV29-1 | TGCAGCGTTTTGGTCCCCAAGGGCTACAATGAGCAGTTCTTC | CSVLVPKGYNEQFF
TRBJ2-7 | TRBD1 | many | TRBV5-1 | TGCGCCAGCAAAATCACGGCCGGGACAGAGAGATACGAGCAGTACTTC | CASKITAGTERYEQYF